These 3 T cell receptor beta chains originate from one sample sequenced in a study of neurological immune-mediated disorders (dated by TCRdb to about 2019). The time point label corresponds to: technical triplicate 1. Libraries were constructed by 5' RACE. The sequencing machine was an Illumina HiSeq 2500. TCRdb reanalyzed the raw reads on its own, using fastp at Q25 for trimming and MiXCR for clone calling, and kept in-frame beta chains. Rows are unified per CDR3 protein, each entry keeping the most common DNA and genes. Within this sample are roughly 25,000 distinct CDR3 sequences, with 13% of them counted one time only. The ten top clones hold about 5.5% of the sample. The sample taken for sequencing was CD4+ T cells from blood. These receptor sequences come from a female donor with HTLV-1-associated myelopathy (HAM/TSP).

There are many counts of this clonotype. V usage is TRBV7-3 and J usage is TRBJ2-3; 7 bases are a match to TRBD2. The V segment lost 5 bases and the J segment 0 bases; nucleotides outside the gene matches: 5. This CDR3 comprises 15 residues. CDR1 is SGHTA, CDR2 FQGTGA, per germline. CDR3 DNA: TGTGCCAGCAGCCGGGACTACCTCAGCACAGATACGCAGTATTTT. Amino acids: CASSRDYLSTDTQYF. Based on the CDR3 plus reference TRBV7-3 and TRBJ2-3, the full variable domain is GAGVSQTPSNKVTEKGKYVELRCDPISGHTALYWYRQSLGQGPEFLIYFQGTGAADDSGLPNDRFFAVRPEGSVSTLKIQRTERGDSAVYLCASSRDYLSTDTQYFGPGTRLTVL.

This clonotype was found many times. This chain links TRBV6-6 with TRBJ1-6, with D perhaps TRBD1 (5 bases). The CDR3 runs to 14 residues. The germline gives CDR1 MNHNY, CDR2 SVGAGI (reference sequence). V was trimmed by 5 bases and J by 6 bases, leaving 11 bases between them. CDR3 residues: CASSNPGPNSPLHF. CDR3 bases: TGTGCCAGCAGTAATCCGGGGCCTAATTCACCCCTCCACTTT.

The chain employs TRBV12-3 or TRBV12-4 and TRBJ1-4; unclear D gene. CDR3 length: 14 amino acids. CDR3: CASGLTQSGEKLFF. CDR3 sequence (DNA): TGTGCAAGCGGCTTAACTCAGAGTGGTGAAAAACTGTTTTTT.